The entry that follows covers one T cell receptor beta chain sequence. The CDR3 is 15 residues long. The ends lost 5 bases at V and 4 bases at J; junction bases unmatched: 6. Germline-derived CDR1 and CDR2 are SGHVS and FNYEAQ. Method: immunoSEQ multiplex PCR; TCRdb's copy keeps in-frame clones and lacks some. The table records a few hundred thousand clones, about four fifths of them present only once. The record originates from a study of blood T cell repertoires in COVID-19. Background on the study: T cells, B-cell-depleted T cells, or PBMCs provided the cDNA or gDNA that served as material.

The chain combines TRBV7-6 with TRBJ2-2; 8 nucleotides align to TRBD2. The specimen was PBMCs or T cells enriched from blood (not recorded which). The clonotype was recovered from a middle-aged woman with acute COVID-19. CDR3 sequence (DNA): TGTGCCAGCAGCCTCTCGGGGGGGGTCACCGGGGAGCTGTTTTTT. Translating gives CASSLSGGVTGELFF.